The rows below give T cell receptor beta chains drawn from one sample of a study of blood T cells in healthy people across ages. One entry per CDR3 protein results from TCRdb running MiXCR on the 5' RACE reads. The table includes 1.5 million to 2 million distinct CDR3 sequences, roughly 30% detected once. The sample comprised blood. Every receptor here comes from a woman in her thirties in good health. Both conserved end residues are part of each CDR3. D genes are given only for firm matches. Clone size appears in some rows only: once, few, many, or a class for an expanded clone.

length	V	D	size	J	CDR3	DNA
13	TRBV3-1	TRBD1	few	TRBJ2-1	CASSRDRGHEQFF	TGTGCCAGCAGCCGTGACAGGGGTCATGAGCAGTTCTTC
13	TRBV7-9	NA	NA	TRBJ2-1	CASSRGFNAEQFF	TGTGCCAGCAGTCGAGGTTTCAATGCGGAGCAGTTCTTC
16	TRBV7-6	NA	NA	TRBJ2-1	CASSLVGRGLNNEQFF	TGTGCCAGCAGCTTAGTTGGCAGAGGCTTGAACAATGAGCAGTTCTTC
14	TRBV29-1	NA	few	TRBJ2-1	CSVGSLWTLYGQFF	TGCAGCGTTGGGTCTTTATGGACATTGTATGGGCAGTTCTTC
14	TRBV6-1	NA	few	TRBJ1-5	CASRSQYSNQPQHF	TGTGCCAGCAGGTCCCAGTATAGCAATCAGCCCCAGCATTTT
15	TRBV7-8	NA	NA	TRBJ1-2	CASSLGSHSIYGYTF	TGTGCCAGCAGCTTAGGCTCCCACTCGATCTATGGCTACACCTTC
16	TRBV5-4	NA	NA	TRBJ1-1	CASSPASPRGNTEAFF	TGTGCCAGCAGCCCGGCGTCTCCCCGGGGGAACACTGAAGCTTTCTTT
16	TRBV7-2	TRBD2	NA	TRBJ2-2	CASSAWTSGRPGELFF	TGTGCCAGCAGCGCCTGGACTAGCGGTCGACCCGGGGAGCTGTTTTTT
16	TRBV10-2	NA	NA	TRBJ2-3	CASSESYRASTDTQYF	TGCGCCAGCAGTGAGTCGTACAGGGCTAGCACAGATACGCAGTATTTT
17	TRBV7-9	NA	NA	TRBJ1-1	CASSFSSRGRGGTEAFF	TGTGCCAGCAGCTTCTCGAGTCGGGGGCGCGGAGGCACTGAAGCTTTCTTT
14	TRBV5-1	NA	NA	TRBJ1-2	CASSWARDNYGYTF	TGCGCCAGCAGCTGGGCACGGGATAACTATGGCTACACCTTC
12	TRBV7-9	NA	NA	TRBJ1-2	CASSLWTVGYTF	TGTGCCAGCAGCTTATGGACAGTTGGCTACACCTTC
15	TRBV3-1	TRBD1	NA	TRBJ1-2	CASSQGADRGPDYTF	TGTGCCAGCAGCCAAGGGGCGGACAGGGGGCCTGACTACACCTTC
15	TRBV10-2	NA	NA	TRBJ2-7	CAGRAGRSISYEQYF	TGCGCCGGCAGGGCGGGGCGCAGTATTTCCTACGAGCAGTACTTC
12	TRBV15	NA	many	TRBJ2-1	CATATGYNEQFF	TGTGCCACTGCCACCGGGTACAATGAGCAGTTCTTC
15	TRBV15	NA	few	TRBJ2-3	CATRPGAGGQDTQYF	TGTGCCACCAGGCCGGGGGCAGGGGGTCAAGATACGCAGTATTTT
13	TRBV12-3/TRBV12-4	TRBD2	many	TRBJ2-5	CACKRGGEETQYF	TGTGCCTGCAAGCGGGGGGGTGAAGAGACCCAGTACTTC
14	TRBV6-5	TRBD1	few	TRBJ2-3	CASSSRDREYTQYF	TGTGCCAGCAGTTCCCGGGACAGGGAATATACGCAGTATTTT
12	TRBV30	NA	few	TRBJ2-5	CAWSPNQETQYF	TGTGCCTGGAGCCCAAATCAAGAGACCCAGTACTTC
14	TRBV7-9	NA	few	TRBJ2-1	CASSLGAPYNEQFF	TGTGCCAGCAGCTTAGGGGCACCCTACAATGAGCAGTTCTTC
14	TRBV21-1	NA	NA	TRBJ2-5	CASSKGGDQETQYF	TGTGCCAGCAGCAAAGGGGGGGACCAAGAGACCCAGTACTTC
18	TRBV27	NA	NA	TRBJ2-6	CASTPAAAVGYGANVLTF	TGTGCCAGCACTCCTGCCGCAGCGGTGGGGTATGGGGCCAACGTCCTGACTTTC
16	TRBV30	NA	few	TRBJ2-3	CAWSVRQRQSSDTQYF	TGTGCCTGGAGTGTACGACAGCGCCAATCCTCAGATACGCAGTATTTT